The 24 T cell receptor beta chains reported below all come from one sample, sequenced in a study of T cell changes during pregnancy in multiple sclerosis (dated by TCRdb to the late 2010s). The receptor library was made with the immunoSEQ multiplex PCR assay. TCRdb mirrors the immuneACCESS table, restricted to in-frame sequences. Some clones are absent from its copies; in checked studies, under half trace to an unresolved V gene, and the reason for the others is unknown. This sample comprises tens of thousands of clones, 92% of them detected only once. About 2% of the sample is held by the ten biggest clonotypes. This specimen consisted of peripheral blood, obtained after pregnancy. The receptors shown here come from a female donor with multiple sclerosis, enrolled in a pregnancy study.

This chain connects TRBV30 to TRBJ2-5, with a possible D match to TRBD1 (5 bases). The V end lost 0 bases, the J end lost 4 bases, and 6 bases lay between the germline ends. The CDR3 length is 12 residues. Looked up from germline, CDR1 is GTSNPN and CDR2 is SVGIG (reference sequence). In DNA form, the CDR3 reads TGTGCCTGGAGTGTAGGGGTAGAGACCCAGTACTTC. Encoded protein: CAWSVGVETQYF.

This rearrangement joins TRBV28 to TRBJ1-3; unclear D gene. Looked up from germline, CDR1 is MDHEN and CDR2 is SYDVKM. The length of the CDR3 is 14 residues. Trimming removed 6 bases at V and 0 bases at J, with 9 bases between. The chain's CDR3 is CASSLSASGNTIYF. CDR3 coding DNA: TGTGCCAGCAGCCTTAGTGCCTCTGGAAACACCATATATTTT.

This rearrangement joins TRBV28 to TRBJ1-2, with D hard to call. The CDR3 length is 11 residues. The V and J ends lost 7 bases and 4 bases respectively, with 7 bases between them. Germline CDR1 reads MDHEN; CDR2 reads SYDVKM. The CDR3 reads CASTSRYGYTF. CDR3 in DNA: TGTGCCAGCACCTCCCGCTATGGCTACACCTTC.

The V gene is TRBV2, the J gene TRBJ2-2, with D perhaps matching TRBD1 (6 bases). The CDR3 sequence is 19 residues long. Germline assignment: CDR1 SNHLY and CDR2 FYNNEI. V was pared by 6 bases and J by 6 bases, with 29 bases between. The CDR3 nucleotides are TGTGCCAGCAGGGACGAAAGATACAGGGATCTCGGAAGGTCCGGGGAGCTGTTTTTT. Residues: CASRDERYRDLGRSGELFF.

The rearrangement links TRBV6-5 to TRBJ2-3; the match to TRBD2 covers 8 bases. The germline CDR1 and CDR2 sequences are MNHEY and SVGAGI. Trimming took 4 bases from V and 0 from J; bases not matched to a gene: 3. The CDR3 length is 15 residues. Written as DNA, the CDR3 is TGTGCCAGCAGTTTAGCGGGGAGGAGCACAGATACGCAGTATTTT. The encoded protein is CASSLAGRSTDTQYF.

The chain joins TRBV7-2 to TRBJ1-2, with D unresolved. V lost 2 bases and J lost 2, with 9 bases in between. Looked up from germline, CDR1 is SGHTA and CDR2 is FQGNSA. The CDR3 length is 14 residues. CDR3 nucleotide sequence: TGTGCCAGCAGCTTATTTACAGAAAACTATGGCTACACCTTC. Protein product: CASSLFTENYGYTF.

This clone turned up a few times. This chain joins TRBV6-1 and TRBJ1-1, with 9 positions matching TRBD1. The germline V gene has CDR1 MNHNS and CDR2 SASEGT. V lost 10 bases and J lost 1; bases outside the gene matches: 10. This CDR3 is built from 15 residues. The CDR3 sequence is CATRPMTGGNTEAFF. CDR3 DNA: TGTGCCACACGACCGATGACAGGGGGGAACACTGAAGCTTTCTTT.

The genes are TRBV29-1 and TRBJ1-1, with D uncertain. The germline V and J ends were trimmed by 3 bases and 2 bases, with 4 bases remaining between them. The germline V gene has CDR1 SQVTM and CDR2 ANQGSEA. The CDR3 is made up of 11 amino acids. The CDR3 DNA reads TGCAGCGTTGACAGTAACACTGAAGCTTTCTTT. It yields the protein CSVDSNTEAFF.

CDR3 residues: CASSPGIYNEQFF. The CDR3 DNA follows: TGTGCCAGCAGTCCCGGGATCTACAATGAGCAGTTCTTC. V gene TRBV2 combines with J gene TRBJ2-1; perhaps TRBD2 as D (5 bases). Deletions cut 5 bases from V and 3 bases from J, with 8 bases between. The CDR3 runs to 13 residues. The germline V gene has CDR1 SNHLY and CDR2 FYNNEI. Using reference TRBV2 and TRBJ2-1 for the parts outside the CDR3, the full variable domain is EPEVTQTPSHQVTQMGQEVILRCVPISNHLYFYWYRQILGQKVEFLVSFYNNEISEKSEIFDDQFSVERPDGSNFTLKIRSTKLEDSAMYFCASSPGIYNEQFFGPGTRLTVL.

V gene TRBV18 combines with J gene TRBJ2-7; the D gene is possibly TRBD1 (5 bases). The CDR3 totals 13 residues. The V end was cut by 1 base, the J end by 5 bases, with 9 bases between. The germline V gene has CDR1 KGHSH and CDR2 LQKENI. CDR3 nucleotide sequence: TGTGCCAGCTCACCACACCCACAGGACGAGCAGTACTTC. It specifies CASSPHPQDEQYF.

V and J are TRBV5-4 and TRBJ2-3; TRBD2 might be the D (6 bases). Germline assignment: CDR1 SGHNT and CDR2 YYREEE (reference sequence). The CDR3 has 16 amino acids. Between the trimmed V and J ends, which lost 0 bases and 0 bases, there was a span of 11 bases. The CDR3 loop reads CASSLGSGTSTDTQYF. CDR3 nucleotides: TGTGCCAGCAGCTTGGGGTCGGGGACTAGCACAGATACGCAGTATTTT. Variable domain in full (rest from reference TRBV5-4 and TRBJ2-3): ETGVTQSPTHLIKTRGQQVTLRCSSQSGHNTVSWYQQALGQGPQFIFQYYREEENGRGNFPPRFSGLQFPNYSSELNVNALELDDSALYLCASSLGSGTSTDTQYFGPGTRLTVL.

The rearrangement links TRBV9 to TRBJ2-3; unclear D gene. Germline V gives CDR1 SGDLS, CDR2 YYNGEE. Trimming left V 5 bases short and J 1 base short, with 5 bases between. CDR3 length equals 12 residues. The CDR3 region has the DNA TGTGCCAGCAGTATTGGCACAGATACGCAGTATTTT. Its translation: CASSIGTDTQYF.

The chain combines TRBV7-6 with TRBJ1-2; D is possibly TRBD1 (5 bases). V was pared by 5 bases and J by 3 bases, with 16 bases between. Germline lookup yields CDR1 SGHVS and CDR2 FNYEAQ. The CDR3 spans 15 residues. The CDR3 loop reads CASSPTGPGDYGYTF. The CDR3 DNA follows: TGTGCCAGCAGCCCCACCGGGCCGGGGGACTATGGCTACACCTTC.

This chain connects TRBV14 to TRBJ2-1; 12 bases are a match to TRBD1. The germline CDR1 and CDR2 sequences are SGHDN and FVKESK. With V trimmed by 1 base and J by 12 bases, 10 bases remained unmatched. This CDR3 comprises 16 residues. The CDR3 DNA follows: TGTGCCAGCAGCCAAGCCCGGGACAGGGGGCAAGGGGGGCAGTTCTTC. It yields the protein CASSQARDRGQGGQFF.

This chain connects TRBV5-3 to TRBJ1-6; tentatively, D is TRBD1 (6 bases). TRBV5-3 is marked as an open reading frame, function uncertain. V was cut by 1 base and J by 9 bases, with 11 bases left in between. This CDR3 has 14 amino acids. CDR3 amino acids: CARSLSNRASPLHF. The CDR3 nucleotides read TGTGCCAGAAGCTTGTCAAACAGGGCTTCACCCCTCCACTTT.

The chain is built from TRBV18 and TRBJ1-3; a weak D match, TRBD1 (6 bases). The germline V gene encodes CDR1 KGHSH and CDR2 LQKENI. The length of the CDR3 is 15 residues. Trimming left V 1 base short and J 3 bases short, with 10 bases between. CDR3 protein: CASSPLSTGGNTIYF. The CDR3 bases are TGTGCCAGCTCACCACTCTCGACAGGTGGAAACACCATATATTTT.

This chain joins TRBV30 and TRBJ1-2, with TRBD1 identical over 7 bases. V dropped 0 bases and J dropped 6; count of bases not matched to a gene: 7. The CDR3 runs to 14 residues. Germline CDR1 GTSNPN, CDR2 SVGIG (reference sequence). The CDR3 protein is CAWSVQGLVDGYTF. CDR3 DNA: TGTGCCTGGAGTGTACAGGGGCTCGTGGATGGCTACACCTTC.

The J gene is TRBJ1-2, the V gene TRBV18, with TRBD1 identical over 7 bases. Germline CDR1 KGHSH, CDR2 LQKENI. The length of the CDR3 is 13 residues. Germline trimming cut 4 bases from V and 3 bases from J; bases unmatched to any gene: 2. For the CDR3, the DNA is TGTGCCAGCTCACTCGACAGGGACTATGGCTACACCTTC. Translating gives CASSLDRDYGYTF.

Concerning this clone: Other DNA sequences from this sample encode an identical CDR3 as well. The chain joins TRBV5-1 to TRBJ2-7, with D unclear. The V and J ends lost 2 bases and 4 bases respectively, with 7 bases between them. The CDR3 is 12 residues long. Germline V lookup: CDR1 SGHRS, CDR2 YFSETQ. CDR3 sequence: CASSLGDYEQYF. The DNA for the CDR3 is TGCGCCAGCAGCTTAGGAGATTACGAGCAGTACTTC.

The gene calls are TRBV7-8 and TRBJ1-2; 9 bases are a match to TRBD1. Germline lookup yields CDR1 SGHVS and CDR2 FQNEAQ. V shed 3 bases and J 7 bases; nucleotides not matched to a gene: 6. The CDR3 consists of 14 residues. As DNA, the CDR3 is TGTGCCAGCAGCTTTACAGGGGGCACGGCTGGCTACACCTTC. Translated, it gives CASSFTGGTAGYTF.

This chain connects TRBV28 to TRBJ1-1; a weak D match, TRBD1 (5 bases). There are 14 residues in the CDR3. V was shortened by 3 bases and J by 11 bases, with 19 bases between the two germline ends. CDR1 is MDHEN and CDR2 is SYDVKM in the germline V gene. CDR3 bases: TGTGCCAGCAGTTTCCGCGACCGATCGGGGGTGGCTTTCTTT. It specifies CASSFRDRSGVAFF.

The V gene is TRBV19, the J gene TRBJ1-6; possibly TRBD1 for D (5 bases). Trimming left V 5 bases short and J 10 bases short, with 12 bases between. This CDR3 region has 13 residues. Germline CDR1 and CDR2: LNHDA and SQIVND (reference sequence). The CDR3 sequence: CASSSGGGSPLHF. CDR3 bases: TGTGCCAGTAGTTCGGGGGGTGGATCACCCCTCCACTTT.

This clone was seen only a few times. This chain links TRBV27 with TRBJ2-1; 8 bases fit TRBD2. The CDR3 is 15 amino acids. J lost 6 bases, V lost 4 bases, and 8 bases had no gene match. Germline CDR1 MNHEY, CDR2 SMNVEV (reference sequence). DNA for the CDR3: TGTGCCAGCAGTTGGGGTAGCGGGGCCCCCAATGAGCAGTTCTTC. It is translated as CASSWGSGAPNEQFF.

Concerning this clone itself: Other nucleotide sequences from this sample produce the same CDR3. The rearrangement links TRBV29-1 to TRBJ2-5; D remains unclear. The CDR3 has 12 residues. Germline CDR1 and CDR2: SQVTM and ANQGSEA. The V gene lost 4 bases and the J gene lost 5 bases, with 11 bases spanning the gap. The chain's CDR3 is CSVGVPGETQYF. For the CDR3, the DNA is TGCAGCGTTGGGGTCCCCGGGGAGACCCAGTACTTC.